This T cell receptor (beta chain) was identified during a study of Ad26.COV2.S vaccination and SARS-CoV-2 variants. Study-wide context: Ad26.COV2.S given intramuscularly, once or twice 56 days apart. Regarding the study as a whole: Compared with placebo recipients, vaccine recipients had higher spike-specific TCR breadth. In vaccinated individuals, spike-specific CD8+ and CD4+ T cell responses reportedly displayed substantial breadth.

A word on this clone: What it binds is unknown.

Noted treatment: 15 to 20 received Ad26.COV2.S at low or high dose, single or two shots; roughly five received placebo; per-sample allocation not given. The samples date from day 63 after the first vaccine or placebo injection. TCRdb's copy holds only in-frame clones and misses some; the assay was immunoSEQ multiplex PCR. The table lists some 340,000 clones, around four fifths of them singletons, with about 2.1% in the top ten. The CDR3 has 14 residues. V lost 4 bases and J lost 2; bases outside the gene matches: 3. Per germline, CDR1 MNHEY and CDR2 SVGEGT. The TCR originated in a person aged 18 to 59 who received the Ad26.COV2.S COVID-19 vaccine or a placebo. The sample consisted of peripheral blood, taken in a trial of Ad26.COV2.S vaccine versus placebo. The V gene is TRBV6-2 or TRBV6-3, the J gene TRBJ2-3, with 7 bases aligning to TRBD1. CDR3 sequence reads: CASSFGQDTDTQYF. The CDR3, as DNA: TGTGCCAGCAGTTTCGGACAGGACACAGATACGCAGTATTTT.